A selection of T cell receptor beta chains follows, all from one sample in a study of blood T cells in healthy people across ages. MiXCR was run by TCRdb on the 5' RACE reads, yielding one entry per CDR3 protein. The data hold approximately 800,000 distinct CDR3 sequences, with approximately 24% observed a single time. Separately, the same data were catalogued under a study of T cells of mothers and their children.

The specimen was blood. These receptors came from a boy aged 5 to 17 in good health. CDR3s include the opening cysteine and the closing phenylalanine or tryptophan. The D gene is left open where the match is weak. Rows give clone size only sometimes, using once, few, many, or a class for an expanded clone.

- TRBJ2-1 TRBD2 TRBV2 TGTGCCAGCAAGCGGGGGGGCAATGAGCAGTTCTTC CASKRGGNEQFF
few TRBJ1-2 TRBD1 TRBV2 TGTGCCAGCGACTTACAGGGGACAAACTATGGCTACACCTTC CASDLQGTNYGYTF
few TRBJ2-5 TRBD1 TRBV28 TGTGCCAGCAGTTCACGATGGACAGGGCGACGTGAGACCCAGTACTTC CASSSRWTGRRETQYF
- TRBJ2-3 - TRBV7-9 TGTGCCAGCAGCTTACCCCATGCTTCTGGAGATACGCAGTATTTT CASSLPHASGDTQYF
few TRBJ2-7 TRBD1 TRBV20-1 TGCAGTGCTAGTGGGACAGGGGCCTTGGTGCAGTACTTC CSASGTGALVQYF
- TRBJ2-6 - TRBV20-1 TGCAGTGCTGGGGAGGGGGGAACTGGGGCCAACGTCCTGACTTTC CSAGEGGTGANVLTF
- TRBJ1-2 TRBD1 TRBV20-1 TGCAGTGCCGAGGGGGCGGGGTATGGCTACACCTTC CSAEGAGYGYTF
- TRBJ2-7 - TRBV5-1 TGCGCCAGCAGAGGTGATGGGCACGAGCAGTACTTC CASRGDGHEQYF
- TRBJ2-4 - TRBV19 TGTGCCAGTAGTATCGGTGGGATAGCCAAAAACATTCAGTACTTC CASSIGGIAKNIQYF
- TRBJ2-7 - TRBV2 TGTGCCAGCAGTGAAGCAGGGACGGAGTACGAGCAGTACTTC CASSEAGTEYEQYF
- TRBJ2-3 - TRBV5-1 TGCGCCAGCAGCGACCAGGGTGGGAGCACAGATACGCAGTATTTT CASSDQGGSTDTQYF
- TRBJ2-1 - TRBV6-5 TGTGCCAGCGGTGGGGGGCGTGAGCAGTTCTTC CASGGGREQFF
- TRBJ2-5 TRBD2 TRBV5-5 TGTGCCAGCAGCGATGCCCCTAGCGGGGGGGCCCGGGAGACCCAGTACTTC CASSDAPSGGARETQYF
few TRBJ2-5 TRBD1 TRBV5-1 TGCGCCAGCAGCTTGGAACAGGGGGCGCCGGAGACCCAGTACTTC CASSLEQGAPETQYF
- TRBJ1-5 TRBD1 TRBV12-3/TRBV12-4 TGTGCCAGCAGTCCCGCCCGACGACAGGGTCATCAGCCCCAGCATTTT CASSPARRQGHQPQHF
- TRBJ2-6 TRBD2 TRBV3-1 TGTGCCAGCAGCCAAGGCCTAGCGGGGGGGCTCGGCTCTGGGGCCAACGTCCTGACTTTC CASSQGLAGGLGSGANVLTF
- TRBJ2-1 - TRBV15 TGTGCCACCAGCAGAAGAGTAAGCCGATGGGAGCAGTTCTTC CATSRRVSRWEQFF
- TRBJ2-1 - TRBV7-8 TGTGCCAGCAGCTTAGAGAGGTTCACCCGAAAAGGCTACAATGAGCAGTTCTTC CASSLERFTRKGYNEQFF
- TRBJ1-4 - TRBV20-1 TGCAGTGCTAGACAGGACGGAACTAATGAAAAACTGTTTTTT CSARQDGTNEKLFF
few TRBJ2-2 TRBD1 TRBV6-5 TGTGCCAGCAGTTACTCGCCGACAGGGACCGGGGAGCTGTTTTTT CASSYSPTGTGELFF
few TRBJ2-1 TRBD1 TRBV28 TGTGCCAGCAGTCCCCCGACAGGGTCCCCTTACAATGAGCAGTTCTTC CASSPPTGSPYNEQFF